This T cell receptor (beta chain) is drawn from a study of shared clonotypes between healthy human individuals. TCRdb keeps only in-frame clones here, not all; method: immunoSEQ multiplex PCR. Of about 500,000 clones in the sample, 60% to 80% are singletons; the top ten hold 12%. The CDR3 has 13 amino acids. Trimming took 6 bases from V and 3 from J, leaving 12 bases between them. CDR1 is MDHEN and CDR2 is SYDVKM in the germline V gene. The sample consisted of PBMCs. The chain uses TRBV28 and TRBJ2-7, with a tentative D call TRBD1 (5 bases). This TCR came from a woman aged 40-49 years in good health. Some clones in this sample may be carry-over from other donors' samples. CDR3: CASSLTDSYEQYF. The CDR3 DNA reads TGTGCCAGCAGCCTCACCGACAGCTACGAGCAGTACTTC.